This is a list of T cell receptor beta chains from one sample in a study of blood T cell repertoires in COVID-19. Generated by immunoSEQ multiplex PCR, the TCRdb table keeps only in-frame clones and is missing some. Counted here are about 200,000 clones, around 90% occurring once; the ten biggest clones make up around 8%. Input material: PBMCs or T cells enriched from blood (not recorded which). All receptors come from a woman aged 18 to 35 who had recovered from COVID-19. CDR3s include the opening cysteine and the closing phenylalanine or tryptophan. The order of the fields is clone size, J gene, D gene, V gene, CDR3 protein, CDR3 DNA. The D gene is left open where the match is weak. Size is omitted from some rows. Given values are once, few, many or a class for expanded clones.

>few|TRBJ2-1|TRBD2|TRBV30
CAWSSSGGFSEQFF
TGTGCCTGGAGTTCTAGCGGGGGTTTTAGTGAGCAGTTCTTC
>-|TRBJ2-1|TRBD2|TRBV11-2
CASSLDRIAGGAYNEQFF
TGTGCCAGCAGCTTAGATAGGATAGCGGGGGGGGCCTACAATGAGCAGTTCTTC
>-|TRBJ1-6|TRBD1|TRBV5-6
CASSIVDRAYNSPLHF
TGTGCCAGCAGTATCGTTGACAGGGCGTATAATTCACCCCTCCACTTT
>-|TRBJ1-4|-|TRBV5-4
CASSLAGGNEKLFF
TGTGCCAGCAGCTTGGCCGGAGGCAATGAAAAACTGTTTTTT
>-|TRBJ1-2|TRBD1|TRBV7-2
CASSFTSQGFYGYTF
TGTGCCAGCAGCTTCACTTCACAGGGGTTCTATGGCTACACCTTC
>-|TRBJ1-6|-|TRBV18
CASSLESDTNSPLHF
TGTGCCAGCTCACTTGAATCCGACACCAATTCACCCCTCCACTTT
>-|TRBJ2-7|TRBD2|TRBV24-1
CATSGLAGDSYEQYF
TGTGCCACCAGTGGGCTAGCGGGGGACTCCTACGAGCAGTACTTC
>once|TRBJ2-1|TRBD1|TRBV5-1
CASSLGTGNEQFF
TGCGCCAGCAGCTTAGGGACAGGGAATGAGCAGTTCTTC
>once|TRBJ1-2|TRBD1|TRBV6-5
CASTMTGSYGYTF
TGTGCCAGCACCATGACAGGGAGTTATGGCTACACCTTC
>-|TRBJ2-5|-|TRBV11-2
CASSQQGGETQYF
TGTGCCAGCAGCCAACAGGGTGGAGAGACCCAGTACTTC
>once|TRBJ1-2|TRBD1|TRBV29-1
CSVWDRADYGYTF
TGCAGCGTCTGGGACAGGGCCGACTATGGCTACACCTTC
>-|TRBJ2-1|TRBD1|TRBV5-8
CASSFGTGADNEQFF
TGTGCCAGCAGCTTCGGGACAGGGGCGGACAATGAGCAGTTCTTC
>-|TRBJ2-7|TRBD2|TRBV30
CAWSSGLAGTYEQYF
TGTGCCTGGAGTTCCGGACTAGCGGGTACCTACGAGCAGTACTTC
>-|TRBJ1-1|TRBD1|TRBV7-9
CASSKGTGGDTEAFF
TGTGCCAGCAGCAAAGGGACAGGCGGGGACACTGAAGCTTTCTTT
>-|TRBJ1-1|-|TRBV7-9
CASSLGHSTEAFF
TGTGCCAGCAGCTTAGGGCATTCAACTGAAGCTTTCTTT
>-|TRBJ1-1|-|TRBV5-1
CASSLGAGESEAFF
TGCGCCAGCAGCTTGGGGGCAGGGGAATCTGAAGCTTTCTTT
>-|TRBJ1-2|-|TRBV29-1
CSVETGQTIHGYTF
TGCAGCGTTGAAACAGGACAGACGATTCATGGCTACACCTTC
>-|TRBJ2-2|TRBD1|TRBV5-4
CASSTGQKNTGELFF
TGTGCCAGCAGCACGGGACAGAAGAACACCGGGGAGCTGTTTTTT
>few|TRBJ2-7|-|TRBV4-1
CASSEAPGYEQYF
TGCGCCAGCAGCGAAGCCCCGGGGTACGAGCAGTACTTC
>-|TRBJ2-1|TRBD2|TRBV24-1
CATSVGSGGYNEQFF
TGTGCCACCAGTGTGGGTAGCGGGGGCTACAATGAGCAGTTCTTC
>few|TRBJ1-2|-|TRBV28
CAAVRDKNYGYTF
TGTGCCGCTGTACGGGACAAAAACTATGGCTACACCTTC
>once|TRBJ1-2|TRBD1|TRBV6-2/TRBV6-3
CASSYYQGQEYNYGYTF
TGTGCCAGCAGTTACTACCAGGGACAGGAATATAACTATGGCTACACCTTC
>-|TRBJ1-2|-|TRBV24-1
CATSEWPERGYTF
TGTGCCACCAGTGAATGGCCCGAGAGGGGCTACACCTTC
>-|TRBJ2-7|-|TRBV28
CASSPFLELGGYF
TGTGCCAGCAGCCCCTTCTTGGAACTGGGAGGGTACTTC
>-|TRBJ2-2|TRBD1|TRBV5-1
CASRPTGGAAGELFF
TGCGCCAGCAGACCGACAGGGGGCGCGGCCGGGGAGCTGTTTTTT
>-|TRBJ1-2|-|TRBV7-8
CASSSVGRESGDGYTF
TGTGCCAGCAGCTCCGTAGGGCGGGAATCTGGGGATGGCTACACCTTC
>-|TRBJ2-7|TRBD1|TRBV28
CASSTPTLDRGFYEQYF
TGTGCCAGCAGTACACCAACCCTAGACAGGGGGTTTTACGAGCAGTACTTC
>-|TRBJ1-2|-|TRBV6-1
CASSETRSGYTF
TGTGCCAGCAGTGAAACGCGATCTGGCTACACCTTC
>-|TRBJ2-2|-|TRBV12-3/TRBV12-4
CASRKQDTGELFF
TGTGCCAGCAGGAAACAGGACACCGGGGAGCTGTTTTTT
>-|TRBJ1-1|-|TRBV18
CASSHGEGTEAFF
TGTGCCAGCTCACATGGGGAGGGGACTGAAGCTTTCTTT
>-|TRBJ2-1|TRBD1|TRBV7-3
CASSWDSNNEQFF
TGTGCCAGCAGCTGGGACAGCAACAATGAGCAGTTCTTC
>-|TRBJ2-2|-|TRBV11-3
CASTLLGDTGELFF
TGTGCCAGCACCCTCCTAGGGGACACCGGGGAGCTGTTTTTT
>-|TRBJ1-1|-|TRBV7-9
CASKITDEAFF
TGTGCCAGCAAGATTACAGATGAAGCTTTCTTT